What follows are 12 T cell receptor beta chains derived from one specimen sequenced in a study of graft-versus-host responses after intestinal transplantation. Only in-frame clones appear in the TCRdb table, and some are missing; sequencing was by immunoSEQ multiplex PCR. The data hold around 21,000 clones, with around 47% observed a single time. The authors seeded about 200,000 CFSE-labeled responder cells together with about 200,000 irradiated stimulator cells tagged with violet dye. This material consisted of alloreactive CD8+ T cells from a mixed lymphocyte reaction culture, taken before transplantation. Documented subset: CFSE-low proliferating T cells sorted from roughly 6-day pre-transplant mixed lymphocyte reaction (GvH or HvG direction). Receptor source: a human patient who was an organ donor for intestinal transplantation.

CDR3 nucleotides: TGTGCCAGCAGCGTAGCCCCCTACAATGAGCAGTTCTTC. This sequence encodes CASSVAPYNEQFF. This sequence joins TRBV9 and TRBJ2-1; D is unclear. V was clipped by 0 bases and J by 2 bases, with 3 bases between them. Germline CDR1 is SGDLS and CDR2 is YYNGEE. The CDR3 consists of 13 residues.

This clone has only a few counts. This chain uses TRBV9 with TRBJ2-2; D ambiguous. V lost 6 bases and J 1 base, leaving 7 bases between the germline ends. The germline V gene encodes CDR1 SGDLS and CDR2 YYNGEE. This CDR3 region has 13 residues. For the CDR3, the DNA is TGTGCCAGCATGGCAGGGAACACCGGGGAGCTGTTTTTT. Encoded protein: CASMAGNTGELFF.

The CDR3 sequence: CASKWGYYNEQFF. In DNA form, the CDR3 reads TGTGCCAGCAAATGGGGATACTACAATGAGCAGTTCTTC. The V gene is TRBV6-5, the J gene TRBJ2-1; D remains ambiguous. There are 13 residues in the CDR3. Per the germline V gene, CDR1 is MNHEY and CDR2 is SVGAGI. V lost 7 bases to trimming and J lost 3 bases, with 10 bases between them.

This clone has a single count. The chain uses TRBV5-3 and TRBJ1-2; unclear D gene. TRBV5-3 is placed among ORFs of uncertain function. This CDR3 comprises 15 residues. V shed 4 bases and J shed 2 bases, with 15 bases lying between them. The CDR3 sequence is CARSEPTRQNYGYTF. Here the CDR3 DNA reads TGTGCCAGAAGCGAGCCTACCAGGCAAAACTATGGCTACACCTTC.

The J gene is TRBJ2-5, the V gene TRBV29-1; TRBD1 matches 8 bases. The CDR3 has 12 residues. With 5 bases clipped from V and 5 bases from J, the junction kept 4 bases outside the gene matches. CDR1 and CDR2 from the germline V gene are SQVTM and ANQGSEA. CDR3 sequence (DNA): TGCAGCGTTATCACAGGGGGGGAGACCCAGTACTTC. Translating gives CSVITGGETQYF. Combining the CDR3 with reference TRBV29-1 and TRBJ2-5 gives the whole variable domain SAVISQKPSRDICQRGTSLTIQCQVDSQVTMMFWYRQQPGQSLTLIATANQGSEATYESGFVIDKFPISRPNLTFSTLTVSNMSPEDSSIYLCSVITGGETQYFGPGTRLLVL.

The table lists this clone with a few counts. The V and J genes are TRBV7-9 and TRBJ2-1; the D call may be TRBD1 or TRBD2 (6 bases each). The CDR3 length is 16 residues. CDR1 is SEHNR and CDR2 is FQNEAQ in the germline V gene (reference sequence). Trimming took 7 bases from V and 7 from J, leaving 23 bases between them. The CDR3 loop is CASTEGGVRRGNEQFF. The CDR3 DNA follows: TGTGCCAGCACGGAAGGTGGGGTACGGAGGGGGAATGAGCAGTTCTTC. Supplemented by reference TRBV7-9 and TRBJ2-1, the full variable domain reads DTGVSQNPRHKITKRGQNVTFRCDPISEHNRLYWYRQTLGQGPEFLTYFQNEAQLEKSRLLSDRFSAERPKGSFSTLEIQRTEQGDSAMYLCASTEGGVRRGNEQFFGPGTRLTVL.

This clone was counted only a few times. This chain connects TRBV4-1 to TRBJ1-2; perhaps TRBD1 as D (5 bases). Germline V lookup: CDR1 MGHRA, CDR2 YSYEKL. The CDR3 contains 13 residues. Trimming pared 1 base from V and 5 bases from J, leaving 8 bases between. CDR3 nucleotides: TGCGCCAGCAGCCAAGTGGCAGGGTATGGCTACACCTTC. Protein: CASSQVAGYGYTF.

A single count supports this clone. The V call is TRBV6-1, the J call TRBJ2-7; possibly TRBD2 for D (6 bases). This CDR3 spans 14 amino acids. V lost 5 bases, J lost 3 bases, and 14 bases lay in between. The germline V gene encodes CDR1 MNHNS and CDR2 SASEGT. The CDR3 DNA reads as TGTGCCAGCAGTTGGGGAGGAGGAGGCTACGAGCAGTACTTC. Its translation: CASSWGGGGYEQYF.

The gene calls are TRBV4-1 and TRBJ2-1, with D possibly TRBD1 on 5 matching bases. Germline CDR1 reads MGHRA; CDR2 reads YSYEKL. The length of the CDR3 is 14 residues. V shed 0 bases and J shed 7 bases, with 10 bases lying between them. CDR3 sequence: CASSQEGAGNEQFF. The CDR3 bases are TGCGCCAGCAGCCAAGAAGGGGCAGGGAATGAGCAGTTCTTC.

The CDR3 DNA reads as TGCAGCGTAACAGGGGTAGGGGGCTATGGCTACACCTTC. Translated: CSVTGVGGYGYTF. The J gene is TRBJ1-2, the V gene TRBV29-1; 7 positions match TRBD1. Germline V gives CDR1 SQVTM, CDR2 ANQGSEA. The CDR3 extends over 13 amino acids. Trimming at V came to 6 bases and at J to 4 bases, leaving 8 bases not matched to a gene. The full variable domain, completed using reference TRBV29-1 and TRBJ1-2, is SAVISQKPSRDICQRGTSLTIQCQVDSQVTMMFWYRQQPGQSLTLIATANQGSEATYESGFVIDKFPISRPNLTFSTLTVSNMSPEDSSIYLCSVTGVGGYGYTFGSGTRLTVV.

The chain recombines TRBV6-5 with TRBJ2-7, with 7 bases lining up with TRBD1. V lost 0 bases to trimming and J lost 4 bases; unmatched junction nucleotides: 9. The CDR3 runs 16 residues. Germline-derived CDR1 and CDR2 are MNHEY and SVGAGI. The CDR3 region has the DNA TGTGCCAGCAGTTACTCGTTGGGACAGATAATTTACGAGCAGTACTTC. This sequence encodes CASSYSLGQIIYEQYF.

This clone was found a few times. The chain uses TRBV28 and TRBJ2-3; D is unclear. This CDR3 has 14 amino acids. The V end lost 4 bases, the J end lost 1 base, and 9 bases lay between the germline ends. Per germline, CDR1 MDHEN and CDR2 SYDVKM. CDR3 amino acids: CASSSQLGTDTQYF. The CDR3 DNA follows: TGTGCCAGCAGTTCCCAGCTAGGCACAGATACGCAGTATTTT.